The 8 T cell receptor beta chains listed next were all sequenced from one sample in a study of T cells in Graves' hyperthyroidism and ophthalmopathy. Amplification of TCR beta CDR3 regions was performed using RNA transcripts as template. TCR CDR3 regions were first amplified by RT-PCR with HTBI primers. TCRdb processed the multiplex PCR reads anew with MiXCR; each CDR3 protein has one entry. The sample has about 330,000 distinct CDR3 sequences, roughly 13% seen once. Sequenced input: blood. The origin of the receptors is a woman aged 40 to 50 with Graves' ophthalmopathy.

This clonotype was seen ten or more times. The chain employs TRBV2 and TRBJ1-6; a weak D match, TRBD1 (5 bases). Germline values: CDR1 SNHLY, CDR2 FYNNEI. The CDR3 covers 13 residues. V dropped 0 bases and J dropped 10 bases, with 7 bases sitting between them. CDR3 sequence reads: CASSEARGSPLHF. In nucleotides, the CDR3 is TGTGCCAGCAGTGAAGCTAGGGGATCACCCCTCCACTTT.

This clonotype was counted between two and nine times. The chain is built from TRBV7-2 and TRBJ2-7, with D possibly matching TRBD2 (6 bases). Germline CDR1 SGHTA, CDR2 FQGNSA. The CDR3 spans 16 residues. Deletions cut 3 bases from V and 0 bases from J, with 15 bases between. The CDR3 DNA reads TGTGCCAGCAGCTTTAGAGCTGGGCGGGGCTCCTACGAGCAGTACTTC. Encoded protein: CASSFRAGRGSYEQYF.

Ten or more counts support this clonotype. This sequence joins TRBV10-2 and TRBJ2-1; 8 nucleotides agree with TRBD2. CDR3 length equals 15 residues. The V gene end was trimmed by 7 bases and the J gene end by 4 bases; junction bases not matched to a gene: 9. Per the germline V gene, CDR1 is WSHSY and CDR2 is SAAADI. In nucleotides, the CDR3 is TGCGCCAGCACCTTAAGCGGGAGTCAGTACAATGAGCAGTTCTTC. Residues: CASTLSGSQYNEQFF.

This chain joins TRBV7-9 and TRBJ2-7; 7 positions match TRBD1. The CDR3 is made up of 14 amino acids. Trimming removed 4 bases from V and 2 bases from J; junction bases left unmatched: 5. Germline V gives CDR1 SEHNR, CDR2 FQNEAQ (reference sequence). CDR3: CASSYSRGTYEQYF. In DNA form, the CDR3 reads TGTGCCAGCAGCTATAGCAGGGGGACCTACGAGCAGTACTTC.

The V gene is TRBV3-1, the J gene TRBJ2-2, with 11 bases that match TRBD2. This CDR3 comprises 18 residues. The J segment lost 7 bases and the V segment lost 3 bases, leaving 13 bases of the junction unmatched. Per germline, CDR1 LGHDT and CDR2 YNNKEL (reference sequence). The CDR3 region has the DNA TGTGCCAGCAGCCACCCAATGTCGACTAGCGGGGCGCACGGGGAGCTGTTTTTT. This gives the protein CASSHPMSTSGAHGELFF.

There are many counts of this clonotype. The V call is TRBV3-1, the J call TRBJ1-2, with no clear D. Trimming removed 3 bases from V and 2 bases from J, with 10 bases in between. The CDR3 loop spans 14 amino acids. The germline gives CDR1 LGHDT, CDR2 YNNKEL (reference sequence). CDR3 loop: CASSHRLVNYGYTF. DNA for the CDR3: TGTGCCAGCAGCCACAGGTTGGTCAACTATGGCTACACCTTC.

The genes are TRBV9 and TRBJ1-1; a possible D gene is TRBD1 (5 bases). This CDR3 is built from 16 residues. Trimming took 0 bases from V and 3 from J, leaving 15 bases between them. Germline CDR1 reads SGDLS; CDR2 reads YYNGEE. This CDR3 reads CASSVATFGADTEAFF. CDR3 in DNA: TGTGCCAGCAGCGTAGCTACATTTGGGGCAGACACTGAAGCTTTCTTT.

This clonotype was recorded at least ten times. The J gene is TRBJ1-5, the V gene TRBV20-1, with no clear D. The CDR3 extends over 12 amino acids. In germline, CDR1 is DFQATT, CDR2 SNEGSKA (reference sequence). V lost 1 base and J lost 1, with 2 bases in between. This CDR3 reads CSARGSNQPQHF. The CDR3 DNA reads TGCAGTGCTAGAGGGAGCAATCAGCCCCAGCATTTT.